What follows are 7 T cell receptor beta chains derived from one specimen sequenced in a study of shared clonotypes between healthy human individuals. Sequencing used immunoSEQ multiplex PCR; TCRdb keeps in-frame clones, though not all of them. The sample contains roughly 1,500,000 clones, around 98% of which appear only once. The specimen sequenced was naive CD4+ T cells sorted from blood. Specified subset: CD45RA+ positively selected. These receptors all come from a man aged 25 to 40 in good health.

The rearrangement joins TRBV6-5 to TRBJ2-7; 9 bases agree with TRBD2. Trimming cost V 4 bases and J 10 bases; bases outside gene matches: 2. Germline values: CDR1 MNHEY, CDR2 SVGAGI. This CDR3 spans 11 amino acids. The CDR3 loop reads CASSFSGRQYF. The DNA for the CDR3 is TGTGCCAGCAGTTTTAGCGGGAGACAGTACTTC.

The chain joins TRBV7-6 to TRBJ1-2; D might be TRBD1 (5 bases). V was pared by 5 bases and J by 2 bases, with 18 bases between. Germline values: CDR1 SGHVS, CDR2 FNYEAQ. This CDR3 has 16 residues. The CDR3 loop reads CASSLRDRSSNYGYTF. The CDR3 region has the DNA TGTGCCAGCAGCCTACGGGACCGATCATCCAACTATGGCTACACCTTC.

This rearrangement joins TRBV2 to TRBJ2-2; the match to TRBD2 covers 12 bases. Trimming removed 6 bases from V and 2 bases from J; junction bases left unmatched: 4. This CDR3 spans 16 amino acids. CDR1 and CDR2 (germline): SNHLY, FYNNEI. CDR3 DNA: TGTGCCAGCAGACGGACTAGCGGGACCAACACCGGGGAGCTGTTTTTT. This codes for CASRRTSGTNTGELFF.

The V gene is TRBV9, the J gene TRBJ1-1, with 9 bases matching TRBD1. The CDR3 is 13 amino acids. Losses at the gene ends were 0 bases for V and 11 bases for J; bases not matched to a gene: 5. The germline CDR1 and CDR2 sequences are SGDLS and YYNGEE. CDR3 DNA: TGTGCCAGCAGCGTAGGTACAGGGGGCCTCGCTTTCTTT. This gives the protein CASSVGTGGLAFF.

A remark on this clone: The junction and the germline gene differ at one end; a read error may be behind it. J is TRBJ2-2 and V is TRBV7-7; D tentatively reads TRBD1 or TRBD2 (5 bases each). Germline assignment: CDR1 SSHAT and CDR2 FNYEAQ (reference sequence). This CDR3 has 15 amino acids. CDR3 region: CASSSTGPNTGELFF. The CDR3 DNA reads TGTGCTAGCAGCTCGACGGGACCTAACACCGGGGAGCTGTTTTTT.

This clone showed up just a few times. Additional DNA sequences in this sample encode the identical CDR3. This chain links TRBV29-1 with TRBJ2-1; D is undetermined. V lost 6 bases and J lost 6, with 3 bases in between. The germline V gene has CDR1 SQVTM and CDR2 ANQGSEA. The CDR3 spans 9 residues. The CDR3 protein is CSVSNEQFF. The CDR3 DNA reads TGCAGCGTGAGCAATGAGCAGTTCTTC.

The chain carries TRBV9 and TRBJ2-3; no clear D gene. There are 13 residues in the CDR3. Germline-derived CDR1 and CDR2 are SGDLS and YYNGEE. V lost 0 bases to trimming and J lost 10 bases, with 12 bases between them. The CDR3 DNA reads as TGTGCCAGCAGCGTAGATTACGCGGCCGCGCAGTATTTT. Its translation: CASSVDYAAAQYF.